Presented here are 24 T cell receptor beta chains from one specimen sequenced in a study of blood T cell repertoires in COVID-19. TCRdb keeps only in-frame clones here, not all; method: immunoSEQ multiplex PCR. The sample lists roughly 230,000 clones, about four fifths occurring once. The sequencing input was peripheral blood. Every receptor here comes from a middle-aged man with acute or convalescent COVID-19.

V is TRBV30 and J is TRBJ1-1, with D possibly matching TRBD1 (6 bases). Germline V lookup: CDR1 GTSNPN, CDR2 SVGIG (reference sequence). The CDR3 consists of 13 residues. V lost 0 bases, J lost 1 base, and 6 bases lay in between. DNA of the CDR3: TGTGCCTGGAGTGTACAGGGGAACACTGAAGCTTTCTTT. It yields the protein CAWSVQGNTEAFF.

J is TRBJ2-7 and V is TRBV27; no clear D gene. V dropped 4 bases and J dropped 3 bases, with 10 bases sitting between them. Germline values: CDR1 MNHEY, CDR2 SMNVEV (reference sequence). This CDR3 contains 13 residues. CDR3 loop: CASSSLAYYEQYF. DNA of the CDR3: TGTGCCAGCAGTTCCTTAGCCTACTACGAGCAGTACTTC.

The J gene is TRBJ2-3, the V gene TRBV6-4; 7 bases match TRBD2. Losses at the gene ends were 2 bases for V and 7 bases for J; bases not matched to a gene: 9. The CDR3 spans 15 residues. The germline gives CDR1 MRHNA, CDR2 SNTAGT. The CDR3 DNA follows: TGTGCCAGCAGTGACCCCGGGACTAACCCCCATACGCAGTATTTT. This translates into CASSDPGTNPHTQYF.

The chain couples TRBV9 to TRBJ2-1, with D perhaps matching TRBD1 (5 bases). The germline V gene has CDR1 SGDLS and CDR2 YYNGEE. The V end lost 4 bases, the J end lost 6 bases, and 14 bases lay between the germline ends. This CDR3 region has 14 residues. This CDR3 reads CASSPRAGTNEQFF. DNA for the CDR3: TGTGCCAGCAGCCCCAGGGCAGGTACCAATGAGCAGTTCTTC.

The chain carries TRBV18 and TRBJ2-1; 14 bases map to TRBD2. Trimming cost V 4 bases and J 7 bases; bases outside gene matches: 3. This CDR3 spans 15 amino acids. Germline CDR1 is KGHSH and CDR2 is LQKENI. The CDR3 DNA reads TGTGCCAGCTCACTCGGACTAGCGGGAGGTAATGAGCAGTTCTTC. Translated, it gives CASSLGLAGGNEQFF. Supplemented by reference TRBV18 and TRBJ2-1, the full variable domain reads NAGVMQNPRHLVRRRGQEARLRCSPMKGHSHVYWYRQLPEEGLKFMVYLQKENIIDESGMPKERFSAEFPKEGPSILRIQQVVRGDSAAYFCASSLGLAGGNEQFFGPGTRLTVL.

This chain connects TRBV2 to TRBJ1-2; D is unresolved. CDR1 is SNHLY and CDR2 is FYNNEI in the germline V gene. Trimming stripped 8 bases from V and 5 bases from J, with 12 bases between. CDR3 length: 12 amino acids. For the CDR3, the DNA is TGTGCCAGCCGGTACGGGGTATATGGCTACACCTTC. It is translated as CASRYGVYGYTF.

The chain joins TRBV7-9 to TRBJ2-5; possible D gene TRBD2, 5 bases. Germline V gives CDR1 SEHNR, CDR2 FQNEAQ (reference sequence). The ends were cut back, 1 base at V and 5 bases at J, with 14 bases in the middle. The length of the CDR3 is 15 residues. In DNA, the CDR3 is TGTGCCAGCAGCTTAGGTTTTACGGGGAGCGAGACCCAGTACTTC. This translates into CASSLGFTGSETQYF.

J is TRBJ2-7 and V is TRBV12-3 or TRBV12-4; D is undetermined. The CDR3 totals 11 residues. V was clipped by 6 bases and J by 3 bases, with 6 bases between them. CDR3 nucleotide sequence: TGTGCCAGCAGCCTAGGCTACGAGCAGTACTTC. This sequence encodes CASSLGYEQYF.

The chain couples TRBV7-8 to TRBJ2-1, with a weak D call TRBD2 (6 bases). The germline gives CDR1 SGHVS, CDR2 FQNEAQ. The length of the CDR3 is 15 residues. V was shortened by 2 bases and J by 5 bases, with 13 bases between the two germline ends. CDR3 amino acids: CASSLYGRPHNEQFF. The CDR3 DNA sequence: TGTGCCAGCAGCTTATACGGGAGACCACACAATGAGCAGTTCTTC.

The chain joins TRBV28 to TRBJ2-7, with 7 bases lining up with TRBD1. Germline-derived CDR1 and CDR2 are MDHEN and SYDVKM. CDR3 length: 15 residues. V trimming: 5 bases; J trimming: 3 bases; junction bases outside the gene matches: 10. CDR3 region: CASSPDRERNYEQYF. CDR3 in DNA: TGTGCCAGCAGTCCCGACAGGGAGAGGAACTACGAGCAGTACTTC.

The chain couples TRBV29-1 to TRBJ2-2, with 8 bases fitting TRBD1. V lost 5 bases to trimming and J lost 3 bases; unmatched junction nucleotides: 5. The CDR3 length is 14 residues. Germline lookup yields CDR1 SQVTM and CDR2 ANQGSEA. The CDR3, as DNA: TGCAGCGTTAAGGGACAGGTTGACACCGGGGAGCTGTTTTTT. It specifies CSVKGQVDTGELFF.

This chain links TRBV5-8 with TRBJ1-2, with 7 bases lining up with TRBD1. Germline values: CDR1 SGHTS, CDR2 YDEGEE. The CDR3 runs to 13 residues. The trim removed 3 bases at V and 2 bases at J, leaving 1 base unmatched. For the CDR3, the DNA is TGTGCCAGCAGCTCGGGACAGAACTATGGCTACACCTTC. Protein: CASSSGQNYGYTF.

The chain joins TRBV11-2 to TRBJ1-2, with TRBD1 matching over 10 bases. Losses at the gene ends were 1 base for V and 7 bases for J; bases not matched to a gene: 6. The CDR3 runs to 15 residues. CDR1 SGHAT and CDR2 FQNNGV come from the germline V gene. The CDR3 DNA sequence: TGTGCCAGCAGCTTAGCCTTAGGACAGGGGGTTGGCTACACCTTC. It yields the protein CASSLALGQGVGYTF.

The chain links TRBV6-5 to TRBJ1-1; 7 bases align to TRBD1. This CDR3 is 13 amino acids long. Germline CDR1 reads MNHEY; CDR2 reads SVGAGI. J lost 6 bases, V lost 7 bases, and 8 bases had no gene match. CDR3 loop: CASTRQQGPEAFF. The CDR3 DNA reads TGTGCCAGCACACGCCAACAGGGGCCTGAAGCTTTCTTT.

V usage is TRBV7-9 and J usage is TRBJ1-2; TRBD1 aligns across 7 bases. The length of the CDR3 is 14 residues. CDR1 and CDR2 from the germline V gene are SEHNR and FQNEAQ (reference sequence). Germline trimming cut 3 bases from V and 8 bases from J; bases unmatched to any gene: 9. CDR3: CASSLTGNYGGYTF. The CDR3 DNA reads as TGTGCCAGCAGCTTGACAGGGAACTACGGCGGCTACACCTTC.

The chain uses TRBV4-1 and TRBJ2-7, with a weak D call TRBD2 (6 bases). V was clipped by 3 bases and J by 2 bases, with 23 bases between them. The CDR3 length is 18 residues. Germline CDR1 is MGHRA and CDR2 is YSYEKL. CDR3 residues: CASSQGEVGPLLTYEQYF. The DNA for the CDR3 is TGCGCCAGCAGCCAGGGGGAGGTCGGGCCCCTACTCACCTACGAGCAGTACTTC.

This chain joins TRBV19 and TRBJ2-3; TRBD2 agrees at 9 bases. J lost 3 bases, V lost 2 bases, and 21 bases had no gene match. Germline CDR1 and CDR2: LNHDA and SQIVND (reference sequence). The CDR3 runs 21 residues. CDR3 sequence (DNA): TGTGCCAGTAGTATAAGTGGCTGGGCCGACCTAGCGGGACGAGGAACAGATACGCAGTATTTT. Translated: CASSISGWADLAGRGTDTQYF. Together with reference TRBV19 and TRBJ2-3, the CDR3 gives the full variable domain: DGGITQSPKYLFRKEGQNVTLSCEQNLNHDAMYWYRQDPGQGLRLIYYSQIVNDFQKGDIAEGYSVSREKKESFPLTVTSAQKNPTAFYLCASSISGWADLAGRGTDTQYFGPGTRLTVL.

This chain joins TRBV10-3 and TRBJ2-7; weak D call: TRBD1 (6 bases). This CDR3 is built from 14 residues. The germline gives CDR1 ENHRY, CDR2 SYGVKD. Trimming took off 4 bases at V and 3 bases at J, with 13 bases between the two ends. DNA for the CDR3: TGTGCCATCAGTGCCTCGATGGACAGCTACGAGCAGTACTTC. Its protein is CAISASMDSYEQYF.

This clone has a handful of counts. The chain carries TRBV14 and TRBJ1-3, with 10 bases lining up with TRBD1. Germline loops: CDR1 SGHDN, CDR2 FVKESK. The CDR3 is made up of 16 amino acids. After removal of 3 bases from V and 1 base from J, the junction contained 3 bases not matched to a gene. The CDR3 coding sequence is TGTGCCAGCAGCCAGACAGGGGGCCGGTCTGGAAACACCATATATTTT. Translating it yields CASSQTGGRSGNTIYF.

The rearrangement joins TRBV11-2 to TRBJ2-5; the match to TRBD1 covers 11 bases. Germline loops: CDR1 SGHAT, CDR2 FQNNGV. V shed 1 base and J 5 bases; nucleotides not matched to a gene: 6. The CDR3 is 16 amino acids. In nucleotides, the CDR3 is TGTGCCAGCAGCTTAGGCCGGGACAGGGGGATTGAGACCCAGTACTTC. It specifies CASSLGRDRGIETQYF.

The chain has TRBV5-1 and TRBJ1-5; no definite D call. CDR3 length: 15 amino acids. The germline V gene encodes CDR1 SGHRS and CDR2 YFSETQ. V was clipped by 0 bases and J by 0 bases, with 7 bases between them. The chain's CDR3 is CASSLDAYSNQPQHF. In DNA form, the CDR3 reads TGCGCCAGCAGCTTGGACGCGTATAGCAATCAGCCCCAGCATTTT.

This chain joins TRBV11-3 and TRBJ1-1; TRBD1 might be the D (5 bases). The germline gives CDR1 SGHNT, CDR2 YENEEA. V was trimmed by 4 bases and J by 1 base, leaving 7 bases between them. This CDR3 has 13 amino acids. The CDR3 region has the DNA TGTGCCAGCAGCTCCGACAGGAACACTGAAGCTTTCTTT. Its protein product is CASSSDRNTEAFF. Full variable domain (outside the CDR3, taken from reference TRBV11-3 and TRBJ1-1): EAGVVQSPRYKIIEKKQPVAFWCNPISGHNTLYWYLQNLGQGPELLIRYENEEAVDDSQLPKDRFSAERLKGVDSTLKIQPAELGDSAVYLCASSSDRNTEAFFGQGTRLTVV.

The chain is built from TRBV6-5 and TRBJ1-5; D is perhaps TRBD1 (5 bases). Trimming left V 6 bases short and J 6 bases short, with 18 bases between. Germline V lookup: CDR1 MNHEY, CDR2 SVGAGI. The CDR3 runs to 15 residues. CDR3 loop: CASSAMRGGGQPQHF. Written as DNA, the CDR3 is TGTGCCAGCAGCGCCATGAGGGGAGGAGGTCAGCCCCAGCATTTT.

CDR3 region: CASSQVRNTEAFF. The CDR3 DNA sequence: TGCGCCAGCAGCCAAGTTAGGAACACTGAAGCTTTCTTT. The V call is TRBV4-1, the J call TRBJ1-1; no reliable D call. Germline V gene lookup returns CDR1 MGHRA and CDR2 YSYEKL. V shed 1 base and J shed 1 base, with 4 bases lying between them. The length of the CDR3 is 13 residues.